The 30 T cell receptor beta chains given below trace back to one sample, sequenced in a study of patients and donors after allogeneic stem cell transplantation. TCRdb fed the RT-PCR reads into MiXCR, producing one record per CDR3 protein. The data contain over 350,000 distinct CDR3 sequences, approximately 16% of them singletons. Input material: blood, either unsorted or a sorted T cell fraction (not recorded which). The origin of the receptors is a human donor who was either an allogeneic HSCT recipient or a stem cell or donor lymphocyte infusion donor (not recorded which). It is not recorded whose cells these are; they may come from a transplant donor.

V usage is TRBV12-3 or TRBV12-4 and J usage is TRBJ1-1; perhaps TRBD1 as D (6 bases). This CDR3 has 15 amino acids. V shed 2 bases and J shed 3 bases, with 13 bases lying between them. CDR3: CASSLFRTADTEAFF. The CDR3 coding sequence is TGTGCCAGCAGTTTATTCAGGACAGCTGACACTGAAGCTTTCTTT.

The rearrangement uses TRBV12-3 or TRBV12-4 and TRBJ2-7; D unclear. V was shortened by 5 bases and J by 7 bases, with 15 bases between the two germline ends. There are 13 residues in the CDR3. The CDR3 sequence is CASSQVLLGEQYF. CDR3 DNA sequence: TGTGCCAGCAGTCAAGTCTTACTGGGGGAGCAGTACTTC.

The V gene is TRBV20-1, the J gene TRBJ2-2; no clear D gene. Germline CDR1 is DFQATT and CDR2 is SNEGSKA (reference sequence). V was shortened by 0 bases and J by 5 bases, with 7 bases between the two germline ends. The CDR3 consists of 13 residues. The CDR3 DNA reads as TGCAGTGCTAGAGATGGTCCTACCGGGGAGCTGTTTTTT. Translated, it gives CSARDGPTGELFF.

This clonotype was detected a few times. This sequence joins TRBV12-3 or TRBV12-4 and TRBJ2-5, with D possibly being TRBD2 (5 bases). Between the trimmed V and J ends, which lost 6 bases and 5 bases, there was a span of 13 bases. This CDR3 region has 13 residues. DNA of the CDR3: TGTGCCAGCAGGAGGGATCTGGGTGAGACCCAGTACTTC. This gives the protein CASRRDLGETQYF.

CDR3: CASSKEGQGVGQETQYF. The CDR3 DNA reads TGTGCCAGCAGCAAAGAGGGACAGGGGGTAGGTCAAGAGACCCAGTACTTC. The V call is TRBV21-1, the J call TRBJ2-5; TRBD1 was called by the table and not checked on the DNA. TRBV21-1 is shown as a pseudogene. CDR3 length: 17 residues.

This clonotype has at least ten counts. CDR3 amino acids: CASMGRGQPQHF. CDR3 sequence (DNA): TGTGCCAGCATGGGGCGAGGTCAGCCCCAGCATTTT. J is TRBJ1-5 and V is TRBV5-6; possible D gene TRBD1, 5 bases. The CDR3 has 12 residues. The germline V gene has CDR1 SGHDT and CDR2 YYEEEE. V shed 6 bases and J shed 6 bases, with 10 bases lying between them.

This clonotype was recorded a few times. The gene calls are TRBV5-6 and TRBJ1-4; D unresolved. The V gene's germline CDR1 is SGHDT and CDR2 YYEEEE. This CDR3 region has 15 residues. Trimming left V 1 base short and J 7 bases short, with 14 bases between. CDR3 loop: CASSLMNGPREKLFF. Here the CDR3 DNA reads TGTGCCAGCAGCTTGATGAACGGACCCCGTGAAAAACTGTTTTTT.

The chain uses TRBV7-3 and TRBJ2-2, with 8 positions matching TRBD1. CDR3 size: 15 residues. In germline, CDR1 is SGHTA, CDR2 FQGTGA. Unmatched junction bases numbered 8, after V lost 7 bases and J lost 4 bases. As DNA, the CDR3 is TGTGCCAGCACCCACGGACAGGGACGCACCGGGGAGCTGTTTTTT. Its protein product is CASTHGQGRTGELFF.

The V call is TRBV7-9, the J call TRBJ2-7; 7 bases are shared with TRBD2. The CDR3 length is 15 residues. Germline loops: CDR1 SEHNR, CDR2 FQNEAQ (reference sequence). The J segment lost 6 bases and the V segment lost 0 bases, leaving 8 bases of the junction unmatched. The CDR3 reads CASSLAGGGPGEQYF. The CDR3 DNA is TGTGCCAGCAGCTTAGCGGGCGGGGGTCCGGGCGAGCAGTACTTC.

This clonotype was detected ten times or more. CDR3 loop: CASSVPLTSGLNEQFF. In DNA form, the CDR3 reads TGTGCCAGCAGTGTTCCCCTAACTAGCGGCCTCAATGAGCAGTTCTTC. This chain connects TRBV12-3 or TRBV12-4 to TRBJ2-1; 8 nucleotides line up with TRBD2. Germline trimming cut 5 bases from V and 6 bases from J; bases unmatched to any gene: 12. CDR3 length: 16 amino acids.

The chain joins TRBV27 to TRBJ1-6; weak D call: TRBD1 (5 bases). Per the germline V gene, CDR1 is MNHEY and CDR2 is SMNVEV (reference sequence). Trimming pared 0 bases from V and 13 bases from J, leaving 7 bases between. CDR3 length: 12 residues. The CDR3 protein is CASSLSGAPLHF. CDR3 bases: TGTGCCAGCAGTTTATCCGGGGCTCCCCTCCACTTT.

A few counts support this clonotype. The chain couples TRBV10-3 to TRBJ2-1, with TRBD2 matching 9 bases. Germline V gene data show CDR1 as ENHRY and CDR2 as SYGVKD. J lost 5 bases, V lost 10 bases, and 15 bases had no gene match. This CDR3 has 16 residues. For the CDR3, the DNA is TGTGCCACCGGCCCCCCCTCTCTAGCGGGAAACAATGAGCAGTTCTTC. This translates into CATGPPSLAGNNEQFF.

The table lists this clonotype with a few counts. In DNA, the CDR3 is TGTGCCAGCAGTAACCAGTTAGCAACTAATGAAAAACTGTTTTTT. Its protein product is CASSNQLATNEKLFF. This chain links TRBV2 with TRBJ1-4; D is uncertain. V lost 5 bases, J lost 0 bases, and 10 bases lay in between. Germline V gene lookup returns CDR1 SNHLY and CDR2 FYNNEI. There are 15 residues in the CDR3.

This clonotype was detected once. The rearrangement joins TRBV5-1 to TRBJ2-5, with no clear D. V gave up 4 bases and J gave up 4 bases, with 11 bases separating them. The V gene's germline CDR1 is SGHRS and CDR2 YFSETQ. The CDR3 is 13 amino acids. The CDR3 here is CASSPEVRETQYF. The CDR3 DNA follows: TGCGCCAGCAGCCCCGAGGTGCGAGAGACCCAGTACTTC.

Only a few counts were recorded for this clonotype. This chain uses TRBV5-1 with TRBJ2-3, with D hard to call. Germline lookup yields CDR1 SGHRS and CDR2 YFSETQ. This CDR3 spans 15 amino acids. V was pared by 4 bases and J by 3 bases, with 15 bases between. For the CDR3, the DNA is TGCGCCAGCAGCCGAACAACAGCCCCAACAGATACGCAGTATTTT. As protein: CASSRTTAPTDTQYF.

There are a few counts of this clonotype. This chain joins TRBV4-1 and TRBJ1-3; 7 bases map to TRBD1. Per the germline V gene, CDR1 is MGHRA and CDR2 is YSYEKL. This CDR3 region has 16 residues. Trimming took 3 bases from V and 4 from J; bases not matched to a gene: 9. For the CDR3, the DNA is TGCGCCAGCAGCCATCTAGTGACAGGGTCCGGAAACACCATATATTTT. This codes for CASSHLVTGSGNTIYF.

This clonotype was seen at least ten times. The V gene is TRBV12-3 or TRBV12-4, the J gene TRBJ2-5; 8 bases are shared with TRBD1. Germline trimming cut 6 bases from V and 3 bases from J; bases unmatched to any gene: 6. The CDR3 is 14 amino acids. The CDR3 region has the DNA TGTGCCAGCAGCTTGGGGACAGGAAAAGAGACCCAGTACTTC. Its protein product is CASSLGTGKETQYF.

The chain couples TRBV20-1 to TRBJ2-7; TRBD2 agrees at 14 bases. Germline-derived CDR1 and CDR2 are DFQATT and SNEGSKA (reference sequence). After removal of 5 bases from V and 4 bases from J, the junction contained 4 bases not matched to a gene. This CDR3 has 14 residues. Here the CDR3 reads CSAWTSGGPYEQYF. DNA for the CDR3: TGCAGTGCTTGGACTAGCGGGGGGCCATACGAGCAGTACTTC.

The genes are TRBV7-9 and TRBJ1-3; 10 bases are a match to TRBD1. The CDR3 spans 15 residues. With V trimmed by 3 bases and J by 3 bases, 2 bases remained unmatched. Germline CDR1 reads SEHNR; CDR2 reads FQNEAQ (reference sequence). DNA for the CDR3: TGTGCCAGCAGCTTCGGGACAGGGGATGGAAACACCATATATTTT. This sequence encodes CASSFGTGDGNTIYF.

This clonotype has only a few counts. The gene calls are TRBV4-2 and TRBJ2-7; 13 bases match TRBD2. The J segment lost 4 bases and the V segment lost 4 bases, leaving 4 bases of the junction unmatched. The germline CDR1 and CDR2 sequences are LGHNA and YNFKEQ. CDR3 length: 15 residues. The CDR3 nucleotides are TGTGCCAGCAGCCGCCGGACTAGCGGGGGATACGAGCAGTACTTC. Its translation is CASSRRTSGGYEQYF.

In its sample, this clonotype was seen a few times. The chain carries TRBV5-1 and TRBJ2-7, with 7 bases that match TRBD2. CDR1 and CDR2 from the germline V gene are SGHRS and YFSETQ. This CDR3 is built from 15 residues. V shed 0 bases and J 3 bases; nucleotides not matched to a gene: 6. CDR3 residues: CASSLATSFGYEQYF. The DNA for the CDR3 is TGCGCCAGCAGCTTGGCGACTAGCTTCGGCTACGAGCAGTACTTC.

This rearrangement joins TRBV11-2 to TRBJ2-1; D may be TRBD2 (6 bases). V lost 1 base to trimming and J lost 5 bases, with 12 bases between them. The CDR3 totals 15 residues. Germline-derived CDR1 and CDR2 are SGHAT and FQNNGV. The CDR3 region has the DNA TGTGCCAGCAGCTTAGCCGCGGGACTGAACAATGAGCAGTTCTTC. This sequence encodes CASSLAAGLNNEQFF.

In this sample, this clonotype turned up a few times. The rearrangement uses TRBV5-1 and TRBJ2-7; possible D gene TRBD1, 6 bases. CDR3 length equals 16 residues. With 4 bases removed from V and 6 bases from J, the gap between germline ends came to 23 bases. Germline CDR1 is SGHRS and CDR2 is YFSETQ. The CDR3 sequence is CASSVTPGQGWGEQYF. The DNA for the CDR3 is TGCGCCAGCAGCGTCACGCCGGGACAAGGGTGGGGCGAGCAGTACTTC.

This clonotype was picked up a small number of times. The rearrangement uses TRBV12-3 or TRBV12-4 and TRBJ1-3; D is perhaps TRBD1 (6 bases). The CDR3 covers 12 residues. V lost 3 bases to trimming and J lost 15 bases, with 15 bases between them. For the CDR3, the DNA is TGTGCCAGCAGTTTTCGAGGACAGTCGACATATTTT. It yields the protein CASSFRGQSTYF.

The chain links TRBV13 to TRBJ2-1, with 9 bases aligning to TRBD2. Trimming cost V 5 bases and J 5 bases; bases outside gene matches: 13. This CDR3 is 17 amino acids long. Germline-derived CDR1 and CDR2 are PRHDT and FYEKMQ (reference sequence). The chain's CDR3 is CASSHDRAGGPNNEQFF. DNA of the CDR3: TGTGCCAGCAGCCATGACCGGGCGGGAGGGCCCAACAATGAGCAGTTCTTC. Based on the CDR3 plus reference TRBV13 and TRBJ2-1, the full variable domain is AAGVIQSPRHLIKEKRETATLKCYPIPRHDTVYWYQQGPGQDPQFLISFYEKMQSDKGSIPDRFSAQQFSDYHSELNMSSLELGDSALYFCASSHDRAGGPNNEQFFGPGTRLTVL.

V and J are TRBV29-1 and TRBJ2-4; TRBD1 might be the D (5 bases). This CDR3 contains 12 residues. CDR1 is SQVTM, CDR2 ANQGSEA, per germline. V was trimmed by 4 bases and J by 9 bases, leaving 13 bases between them. The CDR3 sequence: CSVVGGDSIQYF. For the CDR3, the DNA is TGCAGCGTTGTTGGCGGAGACAGCATTCAGTACTTC.

There are a few counts of this clonotype. This chain links TRBV15 with TRBJ2-5, with TRBD2 as a possible D gene (5 bases). Germline CDR1 is LNHNV and CDR2 is YYDKDF (reference sequence). The CDR3 length is 17 residues. V gave up 4 bases and J gave up 3 bases, with 21 bases separating them. The CDR3 nucleotides read TGTGCCACCAGCACCCCCCGCTATAGCGAGCCGGAAGAGACCCAGTACTTC. As protein: CATSTPRYSEPEETQYF.

This clonotype was seen a few times. The chain carries TRBV6-1 and TRBJ1-5, with D tentatively TRBD1 (6 bases). V was pared by 6 bases and J by 2 bases, with 17 bases between. This CDR3 comprises 16 residues. CDR1 is MNHNS, CDR2 SASEGT, per germline. CDR3 DNA sequence: TGTGCCAGCAGACACAACGCCAGGGGACGCAATCAGCCCCAGCATTTT. Protein product: CASRHNARGRNQPQHF.

The chain links TRBV19 to TRBJ2-7; 9 nucleotides align to TRBD1. Unmatched junction bases numbered 10, after V lost 0 bases and J lost 7 bases. The CDR3 loop spans 16 amino acids. Germline CDR1 is LNHDA and CDR2 is SQIVND (reference sequence). The DNA for the CDR3 is TGTGCCAGTAGTATAGATGGGACAGGGCAGGTGGGAGAGCAGTACTTC. It codes for CASSIDGTGQVGEQYF.

This clonotype occurred a few times. The chain employs TRBV7-9 and TRBJ2-5; 7 bases align to TRBD1. The CDR3 spans 17 residues. Germline lookup yields CDR1 SEHNR and CDR2 FQNEAQ (reference sequence). V gave up 1 base and J gave up 3 bases; unmatched junction bases: 11. This CDR3 reads CASSLGRGTVREETQYF. The CDR3 nucleotides read TGTGCCAGCAGCTTAGGTAGGGGGACAGTCCGGGAAGAGACCCAGTACTTC. The full variable domain, with the rest looked up from reference TRBV7-9 and TRBJ2-5, is DTGVSQNPRHKITKRGQNVTFRCDPISEHNRLYWYRQTLGQGPEFLTYFQNEAQLEKSRLLSDRFSAERPKGSFSTLEIQRTEQGDSAMYLCASSLGRGTVREETQYFGPGTRLLVL.